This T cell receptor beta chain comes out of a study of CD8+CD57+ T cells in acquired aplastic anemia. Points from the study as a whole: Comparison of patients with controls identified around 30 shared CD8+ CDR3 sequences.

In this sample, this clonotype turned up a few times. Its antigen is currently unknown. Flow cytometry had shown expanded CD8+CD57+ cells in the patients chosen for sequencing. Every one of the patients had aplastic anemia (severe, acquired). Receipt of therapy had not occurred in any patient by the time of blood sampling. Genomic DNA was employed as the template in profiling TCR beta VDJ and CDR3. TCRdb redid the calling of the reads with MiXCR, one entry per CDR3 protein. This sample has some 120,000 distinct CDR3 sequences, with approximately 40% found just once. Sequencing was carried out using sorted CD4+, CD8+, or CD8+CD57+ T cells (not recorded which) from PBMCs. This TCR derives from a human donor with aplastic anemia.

The CDR3 sequence is CAISESGRGALVEQYF. CDR3 DNA sequence: TGTGCCATCAGTGAGTCGGGGCGGGGGGCCTTGGTCGAGCAGTACTTC. The gene calls are TRBV10-3 and TRBJ2-7, with 8 bases fitting TRBD2. Germline assignment: CDR1 ENHRY and CDR2 SYGVKD. V trimming: 0 bases; J trimming: 6 bases; junction bases outside the gene matches: 10. The CDR3 has 16 amino acids.